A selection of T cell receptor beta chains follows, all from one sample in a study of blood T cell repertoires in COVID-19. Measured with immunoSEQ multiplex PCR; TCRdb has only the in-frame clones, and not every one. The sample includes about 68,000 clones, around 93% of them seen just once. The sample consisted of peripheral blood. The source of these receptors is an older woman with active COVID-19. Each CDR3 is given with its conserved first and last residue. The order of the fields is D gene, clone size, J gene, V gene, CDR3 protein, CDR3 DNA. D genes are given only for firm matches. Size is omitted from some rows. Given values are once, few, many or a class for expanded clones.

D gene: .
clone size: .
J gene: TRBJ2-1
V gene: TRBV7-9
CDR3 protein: CASSPRDLAYNEQFF
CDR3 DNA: TGTGCCAGCAGCCCCAGGGACTTAGCCTACAATGAGCAGTTCTTC

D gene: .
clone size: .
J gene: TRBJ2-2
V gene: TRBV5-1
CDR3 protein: CASSFGSGGNTGELFF
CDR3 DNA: TGCGCCAGCAGCTTCGGGAGCGGAGGAAACACCGGGGAGCTGTTTTTT

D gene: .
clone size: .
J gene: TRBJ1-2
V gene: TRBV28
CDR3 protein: CASRGPLPPNYGYTF
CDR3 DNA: TGTGCCAGCAGGGGGCCTCTCCCGCCTAACTATGGCTACACCTTC

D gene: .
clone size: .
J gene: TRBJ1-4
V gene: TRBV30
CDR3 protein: CAWNGGGNEKLFF
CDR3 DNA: TGTGCCTGGAACGGCGGAGGTAATGAAAAACTGTTTTTT

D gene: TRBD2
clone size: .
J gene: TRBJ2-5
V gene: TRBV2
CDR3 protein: CASSPRTSGGETQYF
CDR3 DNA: TGTGCCAGCAGCCCGCGGACTAGCGGGGGAGAGACCCAGTACTTC

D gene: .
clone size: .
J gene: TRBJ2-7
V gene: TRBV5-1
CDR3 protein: CASSFNWQGRSEQYF
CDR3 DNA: TGCGCCAGCAGCTTCAATTGGCAGGGAAGGAGCGAGCAGTACTTC

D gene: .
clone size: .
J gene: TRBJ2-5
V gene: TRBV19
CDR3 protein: CASSGQRQTSQETQYF
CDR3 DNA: TGTGCCAGTAGTGGGCAGAGACAAACCTCTCAAGAGACCCAGTACTTC

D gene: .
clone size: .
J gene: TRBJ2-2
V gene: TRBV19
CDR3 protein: CASSDAPVAGELFF
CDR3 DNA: TGTGCCAGTAGTGATGCCCCGGTTGCCGGGGAGCTGTTTTTT

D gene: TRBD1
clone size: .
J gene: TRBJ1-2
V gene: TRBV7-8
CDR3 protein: CASSLAGTGLGYGYTF
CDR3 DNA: TGTGCCAGCAGCTTAGCGGGGACAGGGCTCGGCTATGGCTACACCTTC

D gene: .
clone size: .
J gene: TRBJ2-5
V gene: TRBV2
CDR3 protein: CASSPGLLQETQYF
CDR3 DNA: TGTGCCAGCAGCCCCGGACTACTACAAGAGACCCAGTACTTC

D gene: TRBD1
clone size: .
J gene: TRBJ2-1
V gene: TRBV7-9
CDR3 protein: CASSSASGGEQFF
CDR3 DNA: TGTGCCAGCAGCTCCGCCTCAGGGGGTGAGCAGTTCTTC

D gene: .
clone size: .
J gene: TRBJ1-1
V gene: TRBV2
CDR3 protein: CASSNLAGAIANTEAFF
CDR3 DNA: TGTGCCAGCAGTAATCTGGCGGGGGCGATTGCGAACACTGAAGCTTTCTTT

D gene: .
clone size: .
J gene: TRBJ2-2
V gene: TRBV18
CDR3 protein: CASSLHRIGYREKSGELFF
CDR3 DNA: TGTGCCAGCTCACTTCATCGAATCGGTTACAGGGAAAAGTCCGGGGAGCTGTTTTTT

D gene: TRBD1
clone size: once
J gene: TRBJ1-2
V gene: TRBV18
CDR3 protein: CASSRQGMDYGYTF
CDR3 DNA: TGTGCCAGCTCCAGACAGGGAATGGACTATGGCTACACCTTC

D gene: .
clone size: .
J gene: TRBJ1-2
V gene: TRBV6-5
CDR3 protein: CASSSSERYGYTF
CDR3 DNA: TGTGCCAGCAGTTCCTCGGAGCGCTATGGCTACACCTTC

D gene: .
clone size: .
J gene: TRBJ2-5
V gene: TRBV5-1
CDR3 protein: CASSSRPNAQETQYF
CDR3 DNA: TGCGCCAGCAGCTCGCGGCCCAACGCCCAAGAGACCCAGTACTTC

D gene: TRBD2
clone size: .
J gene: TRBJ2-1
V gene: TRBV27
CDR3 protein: CASRRGGREPRNEQFF
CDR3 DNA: TGTGCCAGCAGGAGAGGAGGGCGGGAGCCACGCAATGAGCAGTTCTTC

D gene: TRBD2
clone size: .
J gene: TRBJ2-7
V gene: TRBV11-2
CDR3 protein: CASSLTSGSGGEQYF
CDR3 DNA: TGTGCCAGCAGCTTGACTAGCGGGAGTGGGGGCGAGCAGTACTTC

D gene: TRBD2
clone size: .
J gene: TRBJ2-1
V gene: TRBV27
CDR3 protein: CASSSGLAGWEEDEQFF
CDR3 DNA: TGTGCCAGCAGTTCCGGACTAGCGGGATGGGAAGAGGATGAGCAGTTCTTC

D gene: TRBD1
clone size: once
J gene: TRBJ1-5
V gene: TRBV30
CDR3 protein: CAWAQGAAEPQHF
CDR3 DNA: TGTGCCTGGGCCCAGGGGGCCGCGGAGCCCCAGCATTTT

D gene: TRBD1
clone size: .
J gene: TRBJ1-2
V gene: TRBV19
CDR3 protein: CASRPTGGGGYTF
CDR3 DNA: TGTGCCAGTAGGCCTACAGGGGGCGGGGGCTACACCTTC

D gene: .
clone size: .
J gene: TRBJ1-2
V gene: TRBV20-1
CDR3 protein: CSAGGGWGYTF
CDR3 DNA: TGCAGTGCTGGGGGCGGTTGGGGCTACACCTTC

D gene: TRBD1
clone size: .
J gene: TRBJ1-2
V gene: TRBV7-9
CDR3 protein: CASSSRDSTFYGYTF
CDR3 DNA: TGTGCCAGCAGCTCACGGGACAGTACCTTCTATGGCTACACCTTC

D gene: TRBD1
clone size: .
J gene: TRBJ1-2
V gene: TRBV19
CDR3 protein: CATTRDRGMEYGYTF
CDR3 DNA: TGTGCCACAACCCGGGACAGGGGGATGGAATATGGCTACACCTTC

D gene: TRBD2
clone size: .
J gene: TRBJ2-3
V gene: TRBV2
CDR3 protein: CASSGGTSGRGGTDTQYF
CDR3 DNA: TGTGCCAGCAGCGGGGGGACTAGCGGGAGGGGTGGCACAGATACGCAGTATTTT